These 20 T cell receptor beta chains were sequenced from one sample in a study of blood T cell repertoires in COVID-19. Sequencing used immunoSEQ multiplex PCR; TCRdb keeps in-frame clones, though not all of them. The sample carries approximately 94,000 clones, about 82% recorded once. Sequencing input: peripheral blood. The receptors come from a man between 50 and 59 years old with active or convalescent COVID-19.

V is TRBV2 and J is TRBJ2-2; 9 bases align to TRBD2. The junction had 12 bases not matched to a gene; V was cut back by 7 bases and J by 9 bases. Per the germline V gene, CDR1 is SNHLY and CDR2 is FYNNEI. This CDR3 spans 15 amino acids. CDR3 bases: TGTGCCAGCAAGGGTGAAGCGGGAGGACCCCGGGAGCTGTTTTTT. It specifies CASKGEAGGPRELFF.

The rearrangement uses TRBV3-1 (or the pseudogene TRBV3-2) and TRBJ2-7; 7 nucleotides match TRBD1. With V trimmed by 4 bases and J by 0 bases, 6 bases remained unmatched. The CDR3 is 15 amino acids. The germline CDR1 and CDR2 sequences are LGHDT and YNNKEL (reference sequence). This chain's CDR3 is CASSPQGGHSYEQYF. In nucleotides, the CDR3 is TGTGCCAGCAGCCCCCAAGGGGGCCACTCCTACGAGCAGTACTTC.

The chain uses TRBV5-1 and TRBJ2-7; tentative D call: TRBD1 (5 bases). Trimming took 1 base from V and 5 from J, leaving 13 bases between them. Germline V gene lookup returns CDR1 SGHRS and CDR2 YFSETQ. This CDR3 is built from 14 residues. Written as DNA, the CDR3 is TGCGCCAGCAGCTTGTTAGCAGGGAATAACGAGCAGTACTTC. It is translated as CASSLLAGNNEQYF.

The gene calls are TRBV4-1 and TRBJ2-5, with D unclear. The CDR3 runs to 14 residues. V was shortened by 5 bases and J by 0 bases, with 10 bases between the two germline ends. The germline gives CDR1 MGHRA, CDR2 YSYEKL. The CDR3 sequence is CASSSPQNQETQYF. CDR3 DNA: TGCGCCAGCAGCTCCCCCCAGAACCAAGAGACCCAGTACTTC.

The rearrangement uses TRBV24-1 and TRBJ2-2; 9 bases line up with TRBD1. There are 16 residues in the CDR3. V dropped 4 bases and J dropped 5; count of bases not matched to a gene: 7. Germline V gene lookup returns CDR1 KGHDR and CDR2 SFDVKD. The DNA for the CDR3 is TGTGCCACCAGTGACCAGGACAGGGGATCAACCGGGGAGCTGTTTTTT. It specifies CATSDQDRGSTGELFF.

In nucleotides, the CDR3 is TGTGCCACCAGCATGGATAGCCGTGGCACAGATACGCAGTATTTT. Encoded protein: CATSMDSRGTDTQYF. This sequence joins TRBV15 and TRBJ2-3, with D uncertain. This CDR3 region has 15 residues. Germline CDR1 LNHNV, CDR2 YYDKDF (reference sequence). The ends were cut back, 4 bases at V and 1 base at J, with 12 bases in the middle.

The V gene is TRBV11-3, the J gene TRBJ2-5, with 10 bases fitting TRBD2. V was pared by 5 bases and J by 4 bases, with 7 bases of the junction left unmatched. CDR1 SGHNT and CDR2 YENEEA come from the germline V gene. The CDR3 spans 15 residues. DNA of the CDR3: TGTGCCAGCAGCCAGACAGCGGGAGGGAGAGAGACCCAGTACTTC. This encodes CASSQTAGGRETQYF.

V and J are TRBV5-4 and TRBJ2-7; tentatively, D is TRBD1 (6 bases). The germline CDR1 and CDR2 sequences are SGHNT and YYREEE (reference sequence). Trimming took 3 bases from V and 1 from J, leaving 20 bases between them. The CDR3 totals 17 residues. For the CDR3, the DNA is TGTGCCAGCAGCTCCGACGGATCTCAGGGGTCTTCCTACGAGCAGTACTTC. Encoded protein: CASSSDGSQGSSYEQYF.

This chain joins TRBV3-1 (or the pseudogene TRBV3-2) and TRBJ2-6; TRBD1 matches 10 bases. J was trimmed by 1 base and V by 6 bases; bases with no gene match: 9. The germline CDR1 and CDR2 sequences are LGHDT and YNNKEL (reference sequence). The CDR3 contains 18 residues. The CDR3: CASRLSGQGVSGANVLTF. For the CDR3, the DNA is TGTGCCAGCAGGCTTAGTGGACAGGGGGTTTCTGGGGCCAACGTCCTGACTTTC.

V usage is TRBV30 and J usage is TRBJ1-5; D gene unclear. This CDR3 contains 13 residues. Germline CDR1 and CDR2: GTSNPN and SVGIG (reference sequence). Between the trimmed V and J ends, which lost 3 bases and 4 bases, there was a span of 10 bases. The CDR3 loop reads CAWREDGNQPQHF. DNA for the CDR3: TGTGCCTGGAGGGAGGACGGTAATCAGCCCCAGCATTTT. Combining the CDR3 with reference TRBV30 and TRBJ1-5 gives the whole variable domain SQTIHQWPATLVQPVGSPLSLECTVEGTSNPNLYWYRQAAGRGLQLLFYSVGIGQISSEVPQNLSASRPQDRQFILSSKKLLLSDSGFYLCAWREDGNQPQHFGDGTRLSIL.

The chain recombines TRBV6-1 with TRBJ1-2; 7 bases agree with TRBD1. V gave up 0 bases and J gave up 8 bases; unmatched junction bases: 3. In germline, CDR1 is MNHNS, CDR2 SASEGT. This CDR3 comprises 13 residues. Here the CDR3 DNA reads TGTGCCAGCAGTGAAGCACCGGACAGGGGCTACACCTTC. The encoded protein is CASSEAPDRGYTF.

The chain couples TRBV18 to TRBJ1-5, with D maybe TRBD1 (5 bases). Germline V gives CDR1 KGHSH, CDR2 LQKENI. This CDR3 comprises 17 residues. The germline V and J ends were trimmed by 4 bases and 2 bases, with 18 bases remaining between them. CDR3 amino acids: CASSLRAQDGGNQPQHF. The CDR3 DNA reads as TGTGCCAGCTCACTCAGGGCCCAGGACGGAGGCAATCAGCCCCAGCATTTT.

The V and J genes are TRBV11-3 and TRBJ2-5; possible D gene TRBD1, 7 bases. The CDR3 extends over 14 amino acids. The germline V and J ends were trimmed by 5 bases and 2 bases, with 12 bases remaining between them. The V gene's germline CDR1 is SGHNT and CDR2 YENEEA. The chain's CDR3 is CASSRGTVQETQYF. CDR3 nucleotides: TGTGCCAGCAGCCGGGGGACAGTGCAAGAGACCCAGTACTTC.

The V call is TRBV29-1, the J call TRBJ2-7; 7 bases fit TRBD1. Germline V gene sequence: CDR1 SQVTM, CDR2 ANQGSEA. The length of the CDR3 is 13 residues. Germline trimming cut 6 bases from V and 0 bases from J; bases unmatched to any gene: 5. The CDR3 DNA is TGCAGCGTGGCATCAGGGGGCTCCTACGAGCAGTACTTC. Protein product: CSVASGGSYEQYF.

This clone was counted once. CDR3 nucleotide sequence: TGTGCCAGCTCCCCGGTCACTGTTCGGGGAAACACCATATATTTT. Its translation: CASSPVTVRGNTIYF. The genes are TRBV18 and TRBJ1-3; D unresolved. V was shortened by 6 bases and J by 4 bases, with 16 bases between the two germline ends. This CDR3 is 15 amino acids long. Per germline, CDR1 KGHSH and CDR2 LQKENI.

The rearrangement links TRBV24-1 to TRBJ1-1, with D unclear. V lost 4 bases and J 1 base, leaving 6 bases between the germline ends. This CDR3 is built from 13 residues. Germline CDR1 KGHDR, CDR2 SFDVKD. The CDR3 loop reads CATSDRKNTEAFF. The CDR3 nucleotides read TGTGCCACCAGTGACAGAAAGAACACTGAAGCTTTCTTT.

The chain is built from TRBV19 and TRBJ1-5, with D possibly being TRBD1 (6 bases). Germline lookup yields CDR1 LNHDA and CDR2 SQIVND (reference sequence). This CDR3 has 15 residues. Deletions cut 6 bases from V and 5 bases from J, with 17 bases between. This chain's CDR3 is CASRWEQGGDQPQHF. Here the CDR3 DNA reads TGTGCCAGTAGGTGGGAACAGGGTGGGGATCAGCCCCAGCATTTT.

The chain carries TRBV21-1 and TRBJ2-6; the table calls TRBD1, which could not be checked here. TRBV21-1 counts as a pseudogene. This CDR3 is 17 amino acids long. This CDR3 reads CASSKRARVSVANVLTF. The CDR3 nucleotides read TGTGCCAGCAGCAAAAGGGCCAGGGTATCAGTGGCCAACGTCCTGACTTTC.

This rearrangement joins TRBV11-2 to TRBJ2-7; 8 nucleotides match TRBD1. J gave up 9 bases and V 2 bases, and 3 bases lay outside the gene matches. The CDR3 totals 12 residues. CDR1 and CDR2 from the germline V gene are SGHAT and FQNNGV. The CDR3 DNA reads TGTGCCAGCAGCTTAACGGACAGGGTGCAGTACTTC. This encodes CASSLTDRVQYF.

The V call is TRBV6-6, the J call TRBJ2-7; 9 bases match TRBD1. Germline CDR1 is MNHNY and CDR2 is SVGAGI (reference sequence). The CDR3 covers 15 residues. The V and J ends lost 2 bases and 3 bases, in that order; junction bases with no gene match: 5. CDR3 nucleotides: TGTGCCAGCAGTTACCCGGACAGGGGAGTCTACGAGCAGTACTTC. It is translated as CASSYPDRGVYEQYF.